The clone carrying this T cell receptor (beta chain) came up a few times. The antigen remains undetermined. Donor samples were obtained from healthy Caucasian individuals from Russia, aged about 6 to 95. This sample was taken from a study of blood T cells in healthy people across ages. V shed 3 bases, J shed 5 bases, and the junction held 8 bases outside the gene matches. The CDR3 sequence is 15 residues long. General study results and limits: The study regarded diversity estimates from one million T cells as underestimates.

Using a J-beta primer mix together with a sample-barcoded 5' primer, a second PCR was run for roughly 7 to 11 cycles. Each cDNA molecule was tagged by a template-switch adaptor with 12 random nucleotides. TCRdb used MiXCR to reprocess the 5' RACE reads, holding one entry per CDR3 protein. The table lists about 680,000 distinct CDR3 sequences, approximately 50% of them singletons. The chain has TRBV12-3 or TRBV12-4 and TRBJ2-5; 8 bases are shared with TRBD2. Sequencing used blood. The clonotype comes from a woman aged 55-69 years in good health. This CDR3 is CASSLNSGKAETQYF. In nucleotides, the CDR3 is TGTGCCAGCAGTTTGAATAGCGGGAAGGCTGAGACCCAGTACTTC.